These 26 T cell receptor beta chains share one sample of origin, sequenced in a study of neurological immune-mediated disorders. TCRdb independently ran MiXCR on the 5' RACE reads; one entry per CDR3 protein. The table shows around 46,000 distinct CDR3 sequences, with around 4.3% occurring only once. Specimen: PBMCs. The receptors were sampled from a woman in her fifties or sixties with multiple sclerosis.

A few counts support this clonotype. This chain joins TRBV30 and TRBJ2-3; D not resolved. The length of the CDR3 is 12 residues. Germline V lookup: CDR1 GTSNPN, CDR2 SVGIG (reference sequence). With 2 bases removed from V and 3 bases from J, the gap between germline ends came to 6 bases. The CDR3 bases are TGTGCCTGGAGTCTCGCAACAGATACGCAGTATTTT. This sequence encodes CAWSLATDTQYF.

In this sample, this clonotype turned up a few times. The chain uses TRBV20-1 and TRBJ1-1; D is undetermined. The CDR3 has 15 residues. Trimming removed 4 bases at V and 2 bases at J, with 17 bases between. The germline V gene encodes CDR1 DFQATT and CDR2 SNEGSKA (reference sequence). In DNA, the CDR3 is TGCAGTGCTAAACCCACCTGGGGAATTAACACTGAAGCTTTCTTT. Protein product: CSAKPTWGINTEAFF.

In regard to this clonotype: Without the conserved terminal phenylalanine or tryptophan, this CDR3 likely stems from a read error. The V gene is TRBV7-2, the J gene TRBJ1-2; D uncertain. V was pared by 5 bases and J by 1 base, with 8 bases between. CDR1 is SGHTA and CDR2 is FQGNSA in the germline V gene. This CDR3 region has 13 residues. The CDR3 nucleotides read TGTGCCAGCAGCGCAGCTATTAACTATGGCTACACCATC. Its protein is CASSAAINYGYTI.

This clonotype has only a few counts. V is TRBV30 and J is TRBJ1-1, with 8 positions matching TRBD1. The CDR3 loop spans 13 amino acids. The germline gives CDR1 GTSNPN, CDR2 SVGIG (reference sequence). The ends lost 5 bases at V and 5 bases at J; junction bases unmatched: 7. CDR3 sequence (DNA): TGTGCCTGGGACAGGGGCGGAATGACTGAAGCTTTCTTT. It is translated as CAWDRGGMTEAFF.

In the case of this clonotype: Mismatch with germline at one junction end may stem from a read error. The chain recombines TRBV20-1 with TRBJ1-6; TRBD1 is a possible D gene (5 bases). CDR1 DFQATT and CDR2 SNEGSKA come from the germline V gene (reference sequence). This CDR3 region has 13 residues. CDR3 sequence: CSARVVGVSPLNF. The CDR3 nucleotides read TGCAGTGCTAGAGTGGTGGGGGTTTCACCCCTCAACTTT.

This clonotype was picked up a small number of times. The chain has TRBV12-3 or TRBV12-4 and TRBJ1-1; D is uncertain. V shed 5 bases and J shed 4 bases, with 14 bases lying between them. CDR3 length: 14 residues. The CDR3 region has the DNA TGTGCCAGCAGTCTTCAGGCGGAAAGCACTGAAGCTTTCTTT. This codes for CASSLQAESTEAFF.

This chain uses TRBV20-1 with TRBJ2-3, with TRBD2 identical over 9 bases. The CDR3 covers 16 residues. V trimming: 6 bases; J trimming: 2 bases; junction bases outside the gene matches: 12. Germline V lookup: CDR1 DFQATT, CDR2 SNEGSKA (reference sequence). The CDR3 spells CSARILKREATDTQYF. As DNA, the CDR3 is TGCAGTGCCAGGATTCTTAAGCGGGAGGCCACAGATACGCAGTATTTT.

This clonotype was seen at least ten times. The chain joins TRBV4-2 to TRBJ1-1, with D tentatively TRBD1 (5 bases). This CDR3 is 18 amino acids long. The V end was cut by 5 bases, the J end by 0 bases, with 22 bases between. In germline, CDR1 is LGHNA, CDR2 YNFKEQ. The CDR3 reads CASSSSLWDASLNTEAFF. The CDR3, as DNA: TGTGCCAGCAGCTCATCACTTTGGGACGCTAGTTTGAACACTGAAGCTTTCTTT.

The chain links TRBV10-3 to TRBJ1-5, with D unresolved. V lost 2 bases and J 4 bases, leaving 9 bases between the germline ends. Germline V gene lookup returns CDR1 ENHRY and CDR2 SYGVKD. The CDR3 sequence is 14 residues long. For the CDR3, the DNA is TGTGCCATCAGTGAGATGCCCGATAATCAGCCCCAGCATTTT. This translates into CAISEMPDNQPQHF.

The CDR3: CASSLGDSYTGELFF. Written as DNA, the CDR3 is TGTGCCAGCAGTTTGGGGGACAGTTACACCGGGGAGCTGTTTTTT. The chain carries TRBV12-3 or TRBV12-4 and TRBJ2-2, with TRBD1 identical over 7 bases. V was pared by 3 bases and J by 3 bases, with 4 bases of the junction left unmatched. The CDR3 spans 15 residues.

At least ten counts were recorded for this clonotype. The rearrangement uses TRBV5-1 and TRBJ1-2; TRBD1 aligns across 7 bases. CDR1 and CDR2 from the germline V gene are SGHRS and YFSETQ. V was clipped by 4 bases and J by 13 bases; unmatched bases: 16. The CDR3 runs 14 residues. The CDR3 region has the DNA TGCGCCAGCAGCGAAGGGGACAGTATGGATCTCGGCACCTTC. This sequence encodes CASSEGDSMDLGTF. Complete variable domain (other parts from reference TRBV5-1 and TRBJ1-2): KAGVTQTPRYLIKTRGQQVTLSCSPISGHRSVSWYQQTPGQGLQFLFEYFSETQRNKGNFPGRFSGRQFSNSRSEMNVSTLELGDSALYLCASSEGDSMDLGTFGSGTRLTVV.

This clonotype occurred many times. The J gene is TRBJ2-3, the V gene TRBV7-2; D unclear. The V gene lost 5 bases and the J gene lost 4 bases, with 7 bases spanning the gap. The germline gives CDR1 SGHTA, CDR2 FQGNSA. CDR3 size: 12 residues. The CDR3 spells CASSKKPDTQYF. CDR3 nucleotides: TGTGCCAGCAGCAAAAAGCCAGATACGCAGTATTTT.

This clonotype was seen repeatedly, ten times or more. This chain uses TRBV20-1 with TRBJ2-2; 12 bases are a match to TRBD2. The CDR3 spans 16 residues. In germline, CDR1 is DFQATT, CDR2 SNEGSKA (reference sequence). After removal of 1 base from V and 8 bases from J, the junction contained 8 bases not matched to a gene. CDR3 sequence reads: CSARAGTSGFEGELFF. The CDR3 nucleotides read TGCAGTGCTAGAGCCGGGACTAGCGGGTTTGAGGGGGAGCTGTTTTTT.

This clonotype was detected ten times or more. The chain couples TRBV15 to TRBJ2-5, with D perhaps matching TRBD2 (5 bases). Trimming took off 1 base at V and 2 bases at J, with 8 bases between the two ends. Germline V CDR1 and CDR2: LNHNV, YYDKDF (reference sequence). This CDR3 is built from 14 residues. CDR3 nucleotide sequence: TGTGCCACCAGCAGAGGAGGAGGACAAGAGACCCAGTACTTC. Amino acid sequence: CATSRGGGQETQYF.

In this sample, this clonotype turned up many times. CDR3 DNA: TGCAGTGCTAGCCTGGACCTCCGGGTCGGGACCGACCTGTTGAGCTCCTACGAGCAGTACTTC. It translates to CSASLDLRVGTDLLSSYEQYF. This chain links TRBV20-1 with TRBJ2-7; D tentatively reads TRBD1 or TRBD2 (5 bases each). The germline gives CDR1 DFQATT, CDR2 SNEGSKA (reference sequence). The CDR3 sequence is 21 residues long. V was cut by 3 bases and J by 0 bases, with 33 bases left in between.

This clonotype was detected many times. The DNA for the CDR3 is TGCAGTGCTCCGAGGCCGACAGCGAACACTGAAGCTTTCTTT. Translated: CSAPRPTANTEAFF. The chain joins TRBV20-1 to TRBJ1-1, with D tentatively TRBD1 (5 bases). Between the trimmed V and J ends, which lost 5 bases and 1 base, there was a span of 14 bases. The CDR3 spans 14 residues. Germline V gene data show CDR1 as DFQATT and CDR2 as SNEGSKA (reference sequence).

This clonotype was counted ten times or more. The chain links TRBV5-6 to TRBJ2-1, with 12 bases matching TRBD2. The V gene's germline CDR1 is SGHDT and CDR2 YYEEEE. This CDR3 region has 17 residues. The V segment lost 4 bases and the J segment 4 bases; nucleotides outside the gene matches: 9. This chain's CDR3 is CASSRPILAGGYNEQFF. CDR3 nucleotides: TGTGCCAGCAGCCGGCCCATCCTAGCGGGGGGGTACAATGAGCAGTTCTTC.

This clonotype was seen many times. The chain links TRBV20-1 to TRBJ1-2; possible D gene TRBD1, 5 bases. Germline lookup yields CDR1 DFQATT and CDR2 SNEGSKA (reference sequence). This CDR3 is 13 amino acids long. Between the trimmed V and J ends, which lost 5 bases and 1 base, there was a span of 11 bases. This CDR3 is CSAPDTVNYGYTF. The CDR3 nucleotides read TGCAGTGCTCCGGACACCGTTAACTATGGCTACACCTTC.

This clonotype came up many times. The chain has TRBV29-1 and TRBJ2-1; a weak D match, TRBD2 (6 bases). V lost 6 bases, J lost 2 bases, and 14 bases lay in between. From germline, CDR1 is SQVTM and CDR2 ANQGSEA. The CDR3 sequence is 14 residues long. The CDR3 DNA sequence: TGCAGCGTCTGGAGGGCAAACCCCTACAATGAGCAGTTCTTC. Amino acids: CSVWRANPYNEQFF.

This clonotype was recorded many times. This rearrangement joins TRBV7-8 to TRBJ2-7, with 7 bases identical to TRBD2. The CDR3 extends over 14 amino acids. V was clipped by 0 bases and J by 1 base; unmatched bases: 0. Germline V gene lookup returns CDR1 SGHVS and CDR2 FQNEAQ. Here the CDR3 reads CASSLAGGSYEQYF. The DNA of the CDR3 is TGTGCCAGCAGCTTAGCGGGGGGGTCCTACGAGCAGTACTTC.

This clonotype was counted ten times or more. The rearrangement links TRBV3-1 to TRBJ2-5, with D unresolved. The V end lost 1 base, the J end lost 2 bases, and 5 bases lay between the germline ends. The CDR3 is 13 amino acids. Germline-derived CDR1 and CDR2 are LGHDT and YNNKEL (reference sequence). CDR3: CASSQGTQETQYF. Here the CDR3 DNA reads TGTGCCAGCAGCCAAGGTACTCAAGAGACCCAGTACTTC.

At least ten counts were recorded for this clonotype. The chain recombines TRBV4-3 with TRBJ2-1, with 11 bases fitting TRBD1. Germline V gene data show CDR1 as LGHNA and CDR2 as YSLEER. There are 17 residues in the CDR3. Losses at the gene ends were 0 bases for V and 4 bases for J; bases not matched to a gene: 5. As DNA, the CDR3 is TGCGCCAGCAGCCAAGATATCGGGACAGGGGGTTACAATGAGCAGTTCTTC. Protein sequence: CASSQDIGTGGYNEQFF.

Ten or more counts support this clonotype. This chain connects TRBV20-1 to TRBJ2-1; TRBD2 might be the D (6 bases). CDR3 length: 14 amino acids. Germline values: CDR1 DFQATT, CDR2 SNEGSKA (reference sequence). Trimming left V 8 bases short and J 8 bases short, with 22 bases between. CDR3 sequence (DNA): TGCAGTTCACCCCCGGGCCTAGCGTCTTATGAGCAGTTCTTC. Translation: CSSPPGLASYEQFF.

This clonotype has a count of ten or more. DNA of the CDR3: TGCAGTGCTAGAGACCCGACTAGCGGGAGCTCCTACAATGAGCAGTTCTTC. This encodes CSARDPTSGSSYNEQFF. The chain joins TRBV20-1 to TRBJ2-1, with 12 bases matching TRBD2. J lost 0 bases, V lost 0 bases, and 3 bases had no gene match. The CDR3 is 17 residues long. Germline CDR1 DFQATT, CDR2 SNEGSKA (reference sequence).

V gene TRBV20-1 combines with J gene TRBJ2-3; D remains ambiguous. V was cut by 0 bases and J by 2 bases, with 6 bases left in between. The CDR3 runs to 13 residues. Germline assignment: CDR1 DFQATT and CDR2 SNEGSKA (reference sequence). CDR3 in DNA: TGCAGTGCTAGAGAGAGCTTCACAGATACGCAGTATTTT. Its translation: CSARESFTDTQYF.

V and J are TRBV4-1 and TRBJ2-1; 8 nucleotides agree with TRBD1. V shed 6 bases, J shed 5 bases, and the junction held 12 bases outside the gene matches. Germline CDR1 is MGHRA and CDR2 is YSYEKL. The CDR3 spans 16 residues. Here the CDR3 DNA reads TGCGCCAGCAGGCCCGTGGGACAGGAATCAAACAATGAGCAGTTCTTC. Translation gives CASRPVGQESNNEQFF.